This T cell receptor (beta chain) was recovered during a study of blood T cells in healthy people across ages. For this clonotype: Its antigen is currently unknown.

For the second PCR, which ran for roughly 6 to 12 cycles, a sample-barcoded 5' primer and a J-beta primer mix were used. TCRdb reanalysed the 5' RACE reads using MiXCR and keeps one entry per CDR3 protein. Here the sample spans around 850,000 distinct CDR3 sequences, roughly 35% being singletons. CDR1 and CDR2 (germline): SGDLS, YYNGEE. V lost 2 bases and J 2 bases, leaving 11 bases between the germline ends. The CDR3 extends over 16 amino acids. Regarding the study as a whole: PBMCs left unsorted prevented a conclusive naive versus antigen-experienced comparison. No one knew whether donors had CMV, which possibly confounded expanded clonotype changes.

Sequenced: blood. The rearrangement joins TRBV9 to TRBJ1-6, with a weak D call TRBD1 (5 bases). The receptor comes from a man younger than 35 in good health. The CDR3 DNA sequence: TGTGCCAGCAGCGTGGAAGGGGCCACCTATAATTCACCCCTCCACTTT. Its translation: CASSVEGATYNSPLHF.